The 10 T cell receptor beta chains given below trace back to one sample, sequenced in a study of T cells in Graves' hyperthyroidism and ophthalmopathy. The source material, RNA transcripts, was used to amplify TCR beta CDR3 regions. Initially, a first-round RT-PCR of the TCR CDR3 employed the HTBI primer set. MiXCR was run by TCRdb on the multiplex PCR reads, yielding one entry per CDR3 protein. The sample lists about 250,000 distinct CDR3 sequences; around 26% were seen once. Input material: blood. These receptors were taken from a woman aged 40 to 49 with Graves' ophthalmopathy.

This chain links TRBV6-2 or TRBV6-3 with TRBJ2-2; 7 bases align to TRBD1. Germline V gene data show CDR1 as MNHEY and CDR2 as SVGEGT. The CDR3 extends over 14 amino acids. After removal of 10 bases from V and 5 bases from J, the junction contained 10 bases not matched to a gene. As DNA, the CDR3 is TGTGCCACCACCGGGACAGTTAGAACCGGGGAGCTGTTTTTT. Translated: CATTGTVRTGELFF.

Many counts were recorded for this clonotype. V is TRBV19 and J is TRBJ2-4; TRBD1 is a possible D gene (5 bases). CDR1 and CDR2 (germline): LNHDA, SQIVND (reference sequence). The CDR3 is 15 residues long. V shed 6 bases and J shed 7 bases, with 19 bases lying between them. The CDR3 spells CASSPVKGSFNIQYF. DNA of the CDR3: TGTGCCAGTAGCCCTGTTAAGGGGTCCTTCAACATTCAGTACTTC.

The sample holds many counts of this clonotype. The chain uses TRBV3-1 and TRBJ1-2, with D perhaps TRBD1 (5 bases). The CDR3 contains 16 residues. CDR1 is LGHDT and CDR2 is YNNKEL in the germline V gene (reference sequence). V lost 1 base, J lost 3 bases, and 15 bases lay in between. The CDR3 region is CASSQGTSGTDYGYTF. CDR3 coding DNA: TGTGCCAGCAGCCAAGGCACTTCCGGGACGGACTATGGCTACACCTTC.

This clonotype showed up many times. The gene calls are TRBV19 and TRBJ1-5; D is possibly TRBD1 (6 bases). The CDR3 is 15 amino acids. Germline values: CDR1 LNHDA, CDR2 SQIVND (reference sequence). V was pared by 4 bases and J by 3 bases, with 13 bases between. The CDR3 spells CASSTHRVVNQPQHF. The CDR3 DNA follows: TGTGCCAGTAGTACCCACAGGGTAGTCAATCAGCCCCAGCATTTT.

To note about this clonotype: An end of the junction differs from the germline gene, which may be a read error. The gene calls are TRBV13 and TRBJ2-6; D not certain. The CDR3 length is 14 residues. Germline values: CDR1 PRHDT, CDR2 FYEKMQ (reference sequence). In DNA form, the CDR3 reads TGTGCCAGCAGCTACCGGTCTGAGGCCAACGTCCTGACTTTC. Its translation is CASSYRSEANVLTF. The full variable domain, completed using reference TRBV13 and TRBJ2-6, is AAGVIQSPRHLIKEKRETATLKCYPIPRHDTVYWYQQGPGQDPQFLISFYEKMQSDKGSIPDRFSAQQFSDYHSELNMSSLELGDSALYFCASSYRSEANVLTFGAGSRLTVL.

This clonotype was observed many times. V usage is TRBV4-1 and J usage is TRBJ2-5; either TRBD1 or TRBD2 may fit D (5 bases each). Germline loops: CDR1 MGHRA, CDR2 YSYEKL. The V and J ends lost 0 bases and 4 bases respectively, with 9 bases between them. CDR3 length equals 14 residues. The CDR3 reads CASSQDWGRETQYF. In nucleotides, the CDR3 is TGCGCCAGCAGCCAAGATTGGGGGAGAGAGACCCAGTACTTC.

The table lists this clonotype with many counts. The V call is TRBV28, the J call TRBJ1-3, with D possibly matching TRBD1 (5 bases). The CDR3 loop spans 16 amino acids. From germline, CDR1 is MDHEN and CDR2 SYDVKM. Trimming removed 7 bases at V and 1 base at J, with 17 bases between. For the CDR3, the DNA is TGTGCCAGCACCTCCGCGGGACTCCTTTCTGGAAACACCATATATTTT. Translated, it gives CASTSAGLLSGNTIYF. Variable domain in full (rest from reference TRBV28 and TRBJ1-3): DVKVTQSSRYLVKRTGEKVFLECVQDMDHENMFWYRQDPGLGLRLIYFSYDVKMKEKGDIPEGYSVSREKKERFSLILESASTNQTSMYLCASTSAGLLSGNTIYFGEGSWLTVV.

The chain has TRBV28 and TRBJ2-2; possibly TRBD2 for D (5 bases). Trimming removed 3 bases from V and 6 bases from J, with 14 bases in between. From germline, CDR1 is MDHEN and CDR2 SYDVKM. The CDR3 covers 15 residues. Written as DNA, the CDR3 is TGTGCCAGCAGTTTGGCCGGGGTATTAGCCGGGGAGCTGTTTTTT. The encoded protein is CASSLAGVLAGELFF.

This clonotype was seen many times. The chain employs TRBV20-1 and TRBJ1-1; the match to TRBD1 covers 10 bases. J was trimmed by 3 bases and V by 6 bases; bases with no gene match: 7. The CDR3 length is 14 residues. In germline, CDR1 is DFQATT, CDR2 SNEGSKA (reference sequence). In DNA, the CDR3 is TGCAGTGCAGAACCGGGACAGGGGTACACTGAAGCTTTCTTT. The encoded protein is CSAEPGQGYTEAFF.

This clonotype appeared a few times. This chain uses TRBV4-3 with TRBJ1-5; no definite D call. CDR3 length: 15 residues. V lost 1 base, J lost 1 base, and 8 bases lay in between. The germline gives CDR1 LGHNA, CDR2 YSLEER. For the CDR3, the DNA is TGCGCCAGCAGCCAAGGGACGGAAAGCAATCAGCCCCAGCATTTT. Protein sequence: CASSQGTESNQPQHF.